This T cell receptor (beta chain) was captured by sequencing in a study of blood T cell repertoires in COVID-19. In the study overall: COVID-19 samples collected from the United States, Italy and Spain covered acute and convalescent phases. T cells, B-cell-depleted T cells, or PBMCs provided the cDNA or gDNA that served as material.

The protocol was immunoSEQ multiplex PCR, while the TCRdb copy is restricted to in-frame clones and leaves out a portion. The sample records 200,000 to 300,000 clones, 84% being singletons. V lost 4 bases and J lost 0; bases outside the gene matches: 9. This CDR3 is 17 amino acids long. Germline values: CDR1 SGHRS, CDR2 YFSETQ. The sequenced material came from peripheral blood. This TCR came from a human donor in a cohort sampled during active COVID-19. The chain couples TRBV5-1 to TRBJ2-7; 11 bases are shared with TRBD2. As DNA, the CDR3 is TGCGCCAGCAGCCCACTCGGACTAGCGGGCGGCTCCTACGAGCAGTACTTC. It specifies CASSPLGLAGGSYEQYF.